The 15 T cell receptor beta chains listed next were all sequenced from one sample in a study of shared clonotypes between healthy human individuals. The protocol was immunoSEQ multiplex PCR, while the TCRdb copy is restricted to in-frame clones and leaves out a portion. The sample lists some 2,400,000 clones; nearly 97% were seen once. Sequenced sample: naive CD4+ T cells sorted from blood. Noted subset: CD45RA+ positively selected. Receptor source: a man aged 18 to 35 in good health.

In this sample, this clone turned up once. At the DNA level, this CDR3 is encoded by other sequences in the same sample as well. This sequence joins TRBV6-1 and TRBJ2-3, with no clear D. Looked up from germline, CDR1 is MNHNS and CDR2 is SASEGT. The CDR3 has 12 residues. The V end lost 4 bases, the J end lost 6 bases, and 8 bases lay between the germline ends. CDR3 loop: CASSVSTDTQYF. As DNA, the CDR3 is TGTGCCAGCAGTGTTAGTACTGATACGCAGTATTTT.

As DNA, the CDR3 is TGTGCCAGCAGCCCCCACCAAGCGGGAGGGCCAACAGATACGCAGTATTTT. This translates into CASSPHQAGGPTDTQYF. The rearrangement joins TRBV7-2 to TRBJ2-3, with TRBD2 matching over 10 bases. Looked up from germline, CDR1 is SGHTA and CDR2 is FQGNSA. Germline trimming cut 5 bases from V and 3 bases from J; bases unmatched to any gene: 11. The CDR3 runs 17 residues.

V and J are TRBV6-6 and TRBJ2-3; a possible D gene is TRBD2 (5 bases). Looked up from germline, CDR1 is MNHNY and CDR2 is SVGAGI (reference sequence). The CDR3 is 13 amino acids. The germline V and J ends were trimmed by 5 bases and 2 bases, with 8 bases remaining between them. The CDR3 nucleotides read TGTGCCAGCAGTAACGGGAACACAGATACGCAGTATTTT. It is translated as CASSNGNTDTQYF.

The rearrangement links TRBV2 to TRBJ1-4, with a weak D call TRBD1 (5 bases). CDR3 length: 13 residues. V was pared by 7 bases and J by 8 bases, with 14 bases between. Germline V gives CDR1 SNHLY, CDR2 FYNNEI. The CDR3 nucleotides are TGTGCCAGCACCAGGGTGGAGTACGAAAAACTGTTTTTT. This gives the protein CASTRVEYEKLFF.

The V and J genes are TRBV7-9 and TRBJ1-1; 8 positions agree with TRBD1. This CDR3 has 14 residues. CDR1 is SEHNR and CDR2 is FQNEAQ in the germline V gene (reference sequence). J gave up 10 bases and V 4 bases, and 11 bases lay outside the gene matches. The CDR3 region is CASSSPGQDIGAFF. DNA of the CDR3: TGTGCCAGCAGCTCTCCGGGACAGGACATAGGAGCTTTCTTT. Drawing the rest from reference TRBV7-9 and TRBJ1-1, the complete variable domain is DTGVSQNPRHKITKRGQNVTFRCDPISEHNRLYWYRQTLGQGPEFLTYFQNEAQLEKSRLLSDRFSAERPKGSFSTLEIQRTEQGDSAMYLCASSSPGQDIGAFFGQGTRLTVV.

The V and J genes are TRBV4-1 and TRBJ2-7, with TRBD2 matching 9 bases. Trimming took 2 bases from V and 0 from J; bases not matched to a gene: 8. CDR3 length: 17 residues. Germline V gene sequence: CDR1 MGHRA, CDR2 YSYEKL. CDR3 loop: CASSQTLAGRSSYEQYF. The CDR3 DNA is TGCGCCAGCAGCCAAACCCTAGCGGGGAGGAGCTCCTACGAGCAGTACTTC.

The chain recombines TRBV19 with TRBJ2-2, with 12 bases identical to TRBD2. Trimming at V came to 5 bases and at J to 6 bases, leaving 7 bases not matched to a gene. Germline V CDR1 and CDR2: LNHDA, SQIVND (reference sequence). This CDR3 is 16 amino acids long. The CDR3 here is CASSSGLAGISGELFF. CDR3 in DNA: TGTGCCAGTAGTTCCGGACTAGCGGGGATTTCCGGGGAGCTGTTTTTT. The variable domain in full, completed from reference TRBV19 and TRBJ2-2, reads DGGITQSPKYLFRKEGQNVTLSCEQNLNHDAMYWYRQDPGQGLRLIYYSQIVNDFQKGDIAEGYSVSREKKESFPLTVTSAQKNPTAFYLCASSSGLAGISGELFFGEGSRLTVL.

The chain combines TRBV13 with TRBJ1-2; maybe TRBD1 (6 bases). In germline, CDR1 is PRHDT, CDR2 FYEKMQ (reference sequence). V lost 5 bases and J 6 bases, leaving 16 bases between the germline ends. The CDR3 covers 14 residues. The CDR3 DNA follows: TGTGCCAGCAGCCTGGACAGAGGAAGTGATGGCTACACCTTC. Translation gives CASSLDRGSDGYTF.

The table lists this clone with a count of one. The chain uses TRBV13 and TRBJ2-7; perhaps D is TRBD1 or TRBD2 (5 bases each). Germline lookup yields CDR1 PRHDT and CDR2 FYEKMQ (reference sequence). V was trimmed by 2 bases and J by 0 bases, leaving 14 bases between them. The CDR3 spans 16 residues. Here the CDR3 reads CASSLRGSGGSYEQYF. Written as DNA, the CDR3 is TGTGCCAGCAGCTTACGGGGCTCTGGCGGCTCCTACGAGCAGTACTTC.

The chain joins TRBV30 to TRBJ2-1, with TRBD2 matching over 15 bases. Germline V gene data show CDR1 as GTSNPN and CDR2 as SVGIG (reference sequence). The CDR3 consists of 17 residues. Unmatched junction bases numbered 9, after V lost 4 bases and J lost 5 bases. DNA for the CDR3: TGTGCCTGGAATGCCCCGGGACTAGCGGGAGGAAACAATGAGCAGTTCTTC. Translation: CAWNAPGLAGGNNEQFF.

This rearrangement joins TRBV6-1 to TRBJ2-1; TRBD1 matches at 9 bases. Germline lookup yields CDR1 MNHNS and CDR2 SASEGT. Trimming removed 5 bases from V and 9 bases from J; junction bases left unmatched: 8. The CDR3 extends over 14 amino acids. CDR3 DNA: TGTGCCAGCAGTTCTCCGGGACAGGGTTTTGAGCAGTTCTTC. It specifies CASSSPGQGFEQFF.

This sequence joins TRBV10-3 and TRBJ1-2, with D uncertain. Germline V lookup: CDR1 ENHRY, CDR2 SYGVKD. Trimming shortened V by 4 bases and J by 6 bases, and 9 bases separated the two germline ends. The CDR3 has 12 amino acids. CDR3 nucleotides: TGTGCCATCAGTGGGTCCAGTGATGGCTACACCTTC. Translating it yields CAISGSSDGYTF.

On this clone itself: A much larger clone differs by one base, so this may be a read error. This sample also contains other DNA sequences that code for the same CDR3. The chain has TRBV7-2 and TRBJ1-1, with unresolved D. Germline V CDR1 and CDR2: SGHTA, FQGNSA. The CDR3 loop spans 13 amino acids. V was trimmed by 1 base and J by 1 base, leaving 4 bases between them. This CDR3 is CASSLEGNTEAFF. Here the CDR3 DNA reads TGTGCCAGCAGCTTAGAAGGGAACACTGAAGCTTTCTTT.

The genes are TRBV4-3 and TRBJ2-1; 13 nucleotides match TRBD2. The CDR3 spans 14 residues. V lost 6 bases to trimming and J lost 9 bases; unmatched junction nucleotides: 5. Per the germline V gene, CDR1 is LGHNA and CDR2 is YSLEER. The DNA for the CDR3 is TGCGCCAGCAGATGGACTAGCGGGAGTGGTGAGCAGTTCTTC. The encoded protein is CASRWTSGSGEQFF.

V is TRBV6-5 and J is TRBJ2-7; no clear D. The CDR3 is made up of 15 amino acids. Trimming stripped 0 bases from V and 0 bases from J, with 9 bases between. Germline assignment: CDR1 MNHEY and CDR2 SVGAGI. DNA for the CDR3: TGTGCCAGCAGTTACTCGTGGGGTAGCTCCTACGAGCAGTACTTC. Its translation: CASSYSWGSSYEQYF.